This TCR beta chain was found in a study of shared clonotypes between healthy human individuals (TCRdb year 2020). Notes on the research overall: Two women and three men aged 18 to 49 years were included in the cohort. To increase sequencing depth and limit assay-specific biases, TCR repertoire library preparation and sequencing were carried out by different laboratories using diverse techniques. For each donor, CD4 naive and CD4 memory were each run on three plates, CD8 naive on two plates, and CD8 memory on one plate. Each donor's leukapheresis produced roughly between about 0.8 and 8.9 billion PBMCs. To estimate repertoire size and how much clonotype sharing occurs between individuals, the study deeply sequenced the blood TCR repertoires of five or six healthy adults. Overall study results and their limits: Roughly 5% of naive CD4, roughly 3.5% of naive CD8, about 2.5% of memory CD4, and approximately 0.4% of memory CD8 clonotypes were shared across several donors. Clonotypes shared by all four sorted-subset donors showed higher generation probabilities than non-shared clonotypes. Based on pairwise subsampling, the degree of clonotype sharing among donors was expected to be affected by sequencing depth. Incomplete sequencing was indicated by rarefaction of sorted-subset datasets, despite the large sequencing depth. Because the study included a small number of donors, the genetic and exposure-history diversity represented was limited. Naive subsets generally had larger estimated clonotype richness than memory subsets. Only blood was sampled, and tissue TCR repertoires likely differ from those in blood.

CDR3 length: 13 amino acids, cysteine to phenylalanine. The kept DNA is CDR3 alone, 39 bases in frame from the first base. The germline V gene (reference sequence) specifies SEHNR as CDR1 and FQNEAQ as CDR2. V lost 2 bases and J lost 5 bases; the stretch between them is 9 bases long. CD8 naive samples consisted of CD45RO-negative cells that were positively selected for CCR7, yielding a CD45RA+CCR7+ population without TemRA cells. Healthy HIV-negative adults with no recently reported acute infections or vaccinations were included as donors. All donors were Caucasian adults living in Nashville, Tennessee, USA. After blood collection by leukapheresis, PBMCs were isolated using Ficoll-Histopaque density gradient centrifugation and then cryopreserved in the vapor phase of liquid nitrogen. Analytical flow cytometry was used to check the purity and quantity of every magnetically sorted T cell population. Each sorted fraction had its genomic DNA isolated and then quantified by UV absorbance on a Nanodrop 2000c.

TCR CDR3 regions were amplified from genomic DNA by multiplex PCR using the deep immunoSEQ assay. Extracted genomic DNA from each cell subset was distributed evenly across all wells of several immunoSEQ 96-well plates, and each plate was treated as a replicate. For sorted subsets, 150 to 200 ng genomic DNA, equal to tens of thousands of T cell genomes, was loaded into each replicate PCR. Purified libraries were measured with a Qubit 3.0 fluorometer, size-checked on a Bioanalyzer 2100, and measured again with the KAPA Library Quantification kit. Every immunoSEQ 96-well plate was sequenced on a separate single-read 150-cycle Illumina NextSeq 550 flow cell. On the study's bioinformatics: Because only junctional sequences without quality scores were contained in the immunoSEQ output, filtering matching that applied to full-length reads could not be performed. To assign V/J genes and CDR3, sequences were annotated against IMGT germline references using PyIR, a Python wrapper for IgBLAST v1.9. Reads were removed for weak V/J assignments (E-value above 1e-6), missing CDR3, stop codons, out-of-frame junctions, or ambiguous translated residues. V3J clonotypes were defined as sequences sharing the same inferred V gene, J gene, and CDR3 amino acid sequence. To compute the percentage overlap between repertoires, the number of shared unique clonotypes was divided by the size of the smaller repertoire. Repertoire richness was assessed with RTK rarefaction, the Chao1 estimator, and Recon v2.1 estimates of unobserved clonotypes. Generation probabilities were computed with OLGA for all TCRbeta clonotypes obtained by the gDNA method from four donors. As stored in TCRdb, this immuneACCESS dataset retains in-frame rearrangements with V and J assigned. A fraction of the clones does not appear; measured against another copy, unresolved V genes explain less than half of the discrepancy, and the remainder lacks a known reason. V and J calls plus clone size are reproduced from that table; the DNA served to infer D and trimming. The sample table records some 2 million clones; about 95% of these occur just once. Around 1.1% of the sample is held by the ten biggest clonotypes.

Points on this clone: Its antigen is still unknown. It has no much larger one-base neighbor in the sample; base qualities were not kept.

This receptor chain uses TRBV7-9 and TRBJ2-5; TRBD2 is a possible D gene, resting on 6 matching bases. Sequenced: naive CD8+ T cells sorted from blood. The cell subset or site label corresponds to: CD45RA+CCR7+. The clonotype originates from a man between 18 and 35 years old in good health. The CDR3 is CASSLTSSETQYF. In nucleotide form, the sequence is TGTGCCAGCAGCTTAACTAGCTCCGAGACCCAGTACTTC. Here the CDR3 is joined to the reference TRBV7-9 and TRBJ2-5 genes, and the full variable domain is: DTGVSQNPRHKITKRGQNVTFRCDPISEHNRLYWYRQTLGQGPEFLTYFQNEAQLEKSRLLSDRFSAERPKGSFSTLEIQRTEQGDSAMYLCASSLTSSETQYFGPGTRLLVL.